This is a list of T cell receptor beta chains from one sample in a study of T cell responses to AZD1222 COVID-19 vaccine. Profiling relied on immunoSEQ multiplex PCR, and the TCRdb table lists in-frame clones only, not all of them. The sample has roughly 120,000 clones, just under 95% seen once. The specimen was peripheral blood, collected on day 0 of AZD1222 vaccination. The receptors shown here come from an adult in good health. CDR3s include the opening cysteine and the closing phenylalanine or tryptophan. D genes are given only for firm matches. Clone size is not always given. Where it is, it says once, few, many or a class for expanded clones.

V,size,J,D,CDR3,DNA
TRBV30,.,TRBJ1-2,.,CAWGDTRASGYTF,TGTGCCTGGGGGGACACCCGGGCGTCTGGCTACACCTTC
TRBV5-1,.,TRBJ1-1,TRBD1,CASSVDRVWDTEAFF,TGCGCCAGCAGCGTTGACAGGGTGTGGGACACTGAAGCTTTCTTT
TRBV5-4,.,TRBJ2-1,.,CASSLERAEEQFF,TGTGCCAGCAGCTTGGAGAGGGCCGAAGAGCAGTTCTTC
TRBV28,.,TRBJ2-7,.,CASSFGPAYEQYF,TGTGCCAGCAGTTTCGGACCTGCCTACGAGCAGTACTTC
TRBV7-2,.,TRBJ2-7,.,CASSSRTVSSYEQYF,TGTGCCAGCAGCTCCCGGACGGTGAGCTCCTACGAGCAGTACTTC
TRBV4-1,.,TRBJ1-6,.,CASSLDNSPLHF,TGCGCCAGCAGCCTGGACAATTCACCCCTCCACTTT
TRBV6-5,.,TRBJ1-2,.,CASTEQGHGYTF,TGTGCCAGCACGGAGCAGGGACATGGCTACACCTTC
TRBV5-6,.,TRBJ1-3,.,CASSLWGSPENTIYF,TGTGCCAGCAGCTTATGGGGTTCCCCGGAAAACACCATATATTTT
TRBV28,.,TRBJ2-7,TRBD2,CASSSGLAGVRDEQYF,TGTGCCAGCAGCTCGGGACTAGCGGGAGTGAGGGACGAGCAGTACTTC
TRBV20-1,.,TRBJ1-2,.,CSASPANDALGYTF,TGCAGTGCTAGTCCCGCCAACGATGCGCTTGGCTACACCTTC
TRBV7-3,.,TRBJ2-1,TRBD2,CASSLGAGGGDEQFF,TGTGCCAGCAGCTTAGGAGCGGGAGGGGGCGATGAGCAGTTCTTC
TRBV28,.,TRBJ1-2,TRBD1,CASSQPGQARGYTF,TGTGCCAGCAGTCAACCGGGACAGGCTCGAGGCTACACCTTC
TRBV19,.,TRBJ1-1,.,CASSIQGRAEAFF,TGTGCCAGTAGTATTCAGGGGAGGGCTGAAGCTTTCTTT
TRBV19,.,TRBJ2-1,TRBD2,CASSMLAGGGNEQFF,TGTGCCAGTAGTATGCTAGCGGGAGGGGGCAATGAGCAGTTCTTC
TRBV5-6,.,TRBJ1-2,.,CASSFVPGYGYTF,TGTGCCAGCAGCTTCGTCCCGGGGTATGGCTACACCTTC
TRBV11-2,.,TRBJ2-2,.,CASSSSGTEIGELFF,TGTGCCAGCAGCTCTTCCGGGACGGAAATCGGGGAGCTGTTTTTT
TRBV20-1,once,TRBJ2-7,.,CSASRGGWGSNFVMLQYF,TGCAGTGCTAGTAGAGGGGGTTGGGGTTCCAACTTTGTTATGTTGCAGTACTTC
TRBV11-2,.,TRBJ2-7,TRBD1,CASSFDRVGSSYEQYF,TGTGCCAGCAGCTTCGACAGGGTGGGAAGCTCCTACGAGCAGTACTTC
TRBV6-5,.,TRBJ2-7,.,CASRGTFAYEQYF,TGTGCCAGCAGAGGGACCTTTGCCTACGAGCAGTACTTC
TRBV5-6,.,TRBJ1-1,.,CASSLDRTEAFF,TGTGCCAGCAGTTTAGACAGGACCGAAGCTTTCTTT
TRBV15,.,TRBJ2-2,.,CATSSRRNTGELFF,TGTGCCACCAGCTCCCGGCGGAACACCGGGGAGCTGTTTTTT
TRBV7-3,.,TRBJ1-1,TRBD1,CASSLTPHGTGNTEAFF,TGTGCCAGCAGCTTAACGCCACATGGGACAGGTAACACTGAAGCTTTCTTT
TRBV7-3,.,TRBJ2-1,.,CASSKLASYNEQFF,TGTGCCAGCAGCAAACTAGCATCCTACAATGAGCAGTTCTTC
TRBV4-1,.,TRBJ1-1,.,CASRLEGEVTEAFF,TGCGCCAGCAGGCTAGAGGGGGAGGTCACTGAAGCTTTCTTT
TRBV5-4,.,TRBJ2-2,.,CASSLGGAGVPGELFF,TGTGCCAGCAGCTTGGGGGGGGCGGGAGTCCCCGGGGAGCTGTTTTTT
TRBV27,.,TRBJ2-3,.,CASSLGGALPLLTDTQYF,TGTGCCAGCAGTTTAGGTGGGGCGCTTCCCCTCCTCACAGATACGCAGTATTTT
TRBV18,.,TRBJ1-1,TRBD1,CASSPGTGNTEAFF,TGTGCCAGCTCACCCGGGACAGGGAACACTGAAGCTTTCTTT
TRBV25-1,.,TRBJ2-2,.,CASSPPPDTGELFF,TGTGCCAGCAGTCCACCACCTGACACCGGGGAGCTGTTTTTT
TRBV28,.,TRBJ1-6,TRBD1,CASRPDRGGNSPLHF,TGTGCCAGCAGACCCGACAGGGGAGGCAATTCACCCCTCCACTTT
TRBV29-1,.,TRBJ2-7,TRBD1,CSVARDRVSEQYF,TGCAGCGTTGCCCGGGACAGGGTCAGCGAGCAGTACTTC
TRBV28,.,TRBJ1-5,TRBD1,CASSLRQGRSNQPQHF,TGTGCCAGCAGTTTAAGACAGGGAAGGAGCAATCAGCCCCAGCATTTT
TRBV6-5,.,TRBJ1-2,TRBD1,CASGDRGLDYGYTF,TGTGCCAGCGGGGACAGGGGTCTCGACTATGGCTACACCTTC
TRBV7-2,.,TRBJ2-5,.,CASSFSGKEYF,TGTGCCAGCAGCTTTTCGGGGAAAGAGTACTTC
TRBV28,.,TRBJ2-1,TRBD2,CASSLGGLVRHNEQFF,TGTGCCAGCAGTTTAGGGGGACTAGTTCGTCACAATGAGCAGTTCTTC
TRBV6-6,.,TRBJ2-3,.,CASSLFPEERIVGTQYF,TGTGCCAGCAGTCTCTTCCCCGAAGAACGAATCGTCGGTACGCAGTATTTT
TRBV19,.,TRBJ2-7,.,CASTGGRDTSYEQYF,TGTGCCAGTACGGGAGGTAGGGACACCTCCTACGAGCAGTACTTC
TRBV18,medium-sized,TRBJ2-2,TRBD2,CASSPAGLADLTGELFF,TGTGCCAGCTCACCCGCGGGACTAGCGGACCTCACCGGGGAGCTGTTTTTT
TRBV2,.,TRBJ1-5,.,CASRGQPHSNQPQHF,TGTGCCAGCAGAGGACAACCACATAGCAATCAGCCCCAGCATTTT
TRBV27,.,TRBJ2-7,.,CASSSGHMQYF,TGTGCCAGCAGTTCCGGACATATGCAGTACTTC
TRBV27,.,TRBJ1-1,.,CASSWGGTEAFF,TGTGCCAGCAGTTGGGGGGGGACTGAAGCTTTCTTT
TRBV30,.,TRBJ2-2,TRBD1,CAWSAGGPGELFF,TGTGCCTGGAGTGCAGGGGGCCCCGGGGAGCTGTTTTTT
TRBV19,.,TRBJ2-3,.,CASRPTGTDTQYF,TGTGCCAGTAGGCCTACAGGCACAGATACGCAGTATTTT
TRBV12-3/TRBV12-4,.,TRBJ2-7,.,CASTNDRREQYF,TGTGCCAGCACCAACGACAGGCGCGAGCAGTACTTC
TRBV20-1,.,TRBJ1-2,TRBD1,CSASDRDGYTF,TGCAGTGCTAGTGACAGGGATGGCTACACCTTC
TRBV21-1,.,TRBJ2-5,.,CASSKQETQYF,TGTGCCAGCAGCAAACAAGAGACCCAGTACTTC
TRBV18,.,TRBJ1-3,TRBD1,CASSPPGGPYGNTIYF,TGTGCCAGCTCACCTCCAGGGGGCCCATATGGAAACACCATATATTTT
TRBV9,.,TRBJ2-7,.,CASSVDGSDYEQYF,TGTGCCAGCAGCGTAGACGGAAGCGACTACGAGCAGTACTTC
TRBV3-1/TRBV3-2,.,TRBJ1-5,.,CASSRGQGLTVQPQHF,TGTGCCAGCAGCCGCGGGCAGGGATTAACGGTGCAGCCCCAGCATTTT